The 24 T cell receptor beta chains in this list originate from one sample, sequenced in a study of tumor-infiltrating lymphocytes in primary liver carcinoma. Bulk tissue was left unsorted, and RNA and DNA were co-extracted from 20-30 mg of it. The template, approximately 500 ng total RNA, yielded TCR beta cDNA made with a constant-region primer. Library construction for TCR beta comprised three nested multiplex PCR rounds performed with slightly modified ARM-PCR. With TRBV1-TRBV30 forward primers and a C-beta reverse primer, the first two PCR rounds were run for approximately 9 cycles each. TCRdb re-derived calls from the multiplex PCR reads in MiXCR, one entry per CDR3 protein. The sample contains approximately 120,000 distinct CDR3 sequences, 60% to 75% of which appear only once. The sequencing input was liver tumor tissue from sampling region 3. Stated subset: tumor region T3, left-lateral pole. The origin of the receptors is a woman between 55 and 75 years old with primary liver carcinoma and hepatitis B virus infection.

This clonotype has more than one count but fewer than ten. The germline gene is not matched at one end of the junction; a read error may be the cause. The chain links TRBV11-2 to TRBJ2-7; perhaps TRBD2 as D (5 bases). CDR3 length: 12 residues. Germline assignment: CDR1 SGHAT and CDR2 FQNNGV. CDR3 amino acids: CAITPGGYELYF. CDR3 DNA sequence: TGTGCCATCACGCCTGGAGGCTACGAGCTGTACTTC.

This clonotype was counted ten times or more. This chain connects TRBV6-1 to TRBJ2-5; possibly TRBD1 or TRBD2 for D (5 bases each). Trimming removed 0 bases at V and 0 bases at J, with 11 bases between. CDR1 is MNHNS and CDR2 is SASEGT in the germline V gene. CDR3 size: 16 residues. CDR3 nucleotides: TGTGCCAGCAGTGAAGCGGGCAGGGAGTACCAAGAGACCCAGTACTTC. It is translated as CASSEAGREYQETQYF.

Comment on this clonotype: Just one base apart from a much larger clone, this may be a read error. The chain links TRBV5-4 to TRBJ2-3; D is possibly TRBD1 or TRBD2 (5 bases each). There are 15 residues in the CDR3. Germline loops: CDR1 SGHNT, CDR2 YYREEE (reference sequence). The CDR3, as DNA: TGTGCCAGCAGCTTCCGGGACCAAAGCACAGATACGCTGTATTTT. Protein product: CASSFRDQSTDTLYF.

This clonotype was recorded many times. The chain is built from TRBV29-1 and TRBJ2-1, with 7 bases lining up with TRBD2. Germline CDR1 is SQVTM and CDR2 is ANQGSEA. This CDR3 has 15 amino acids. Trimming removed 0 bases from V and 4 bases from J; junction bases left unmatched: 6. CDR3 coding DNA: TGCAGCGTTGAAGAATGGGCGGGAGTTTACAATGAGCAGTTCTTC. Encoded protein: CSVEEWAGVYNEQFF.

As to this clonotype: A much larger clonotype is one base distant, so this may be a read error. The chain couples TRBV7-9 to TRBJ1-4, with TRBD1 as a possible D gene (6 bases). With 7 bases removed from V and 7 bases from J, the gap between germline ends came to 19 bases. This CDR3 has 15 amino acids. CDR1 and CDR2 from the germline V gene are SEHNR and FQNEAQ (reference sequence). DNA of the CDR3: TGTGCCAGCACCAACCGGGGGCAGGGAAGTGAAAAACTGTTTTTT. It translates to CASTNRGQGSEKLFF.

This clonotype came up many times. This chain joins TRBV11-2 and TRBJ1-1, with D perhaps TRBD1 (6 bases). Germline loops: CDR1 SGHAT, CDR2 FQNNGV. The CDR3 runs to 16 residues. V was shortened by 2 bases and J by 8 bases, with 21 bases between the two germline ends. The DNA of the CDR3 is TGTGCCAGCAGCTTATCATTCTTGCGGGGGCCCATAGAAGCTTTCTTT. Its translation: CASSLSFLRGPIEAFF.

The rearrangement uses TRBV5-1 and TRBJ2-5; 7 nucleotides align to TRBD2. V was pared by 2 bases and J by 4 bases, with 11 bases of the junction left unmatched. CDR1 is SGHRS, CDR2 YFSETQ, per germline. The CDR3 contains 16 residues. CDR3 protein: CASSFATGLLRETQYF. CDR3 nucleotide sequence: TGCGCCAGCAGCTTTGCAACGGGACTACTTCGAGAGACCCAGTACTTC. Full variable domain (remainder filled in from reference TRBV5-1 and TRBJ2-5): KAGVTQTPRYLIKTRGQQVTLSCSPISGHRSVSWYQQTPGQGLQFLFEYFSETQRNKGNFPGRFSGRQFSNSRSEMNVSTLELGDSALYLCASSFATGLLRETQYFGPGTRLLVL.

In regard to this clonotype: The junction does not match germline at one end; this may be a read error. V and J are TRBV11-2 and TRBJ2-7, with TRBD1 matching over 8 bases. This CDR3 has 12 amino acids. Germline V gene lookup returns CDR1 SGHAT and CDR2 FQNNGV. The CDR3 loop reads CASSRTGKELYF. The DNA for the CDR3 is TGTGCAAGCAGCCGGACAGGGAAAGAGCTGTACTTC.

This clonotype was picked up many times. CDR3 coding DNA: TGCGCCAGCAGCCAAGGGTCGAAATACAACCAAGAGACCCAGTACTTC. As protein: CASSQGSKYNQETQYF. The chain couples TRBV4-1 to TRBJ2-5, with no clear D. With 1 base removed from V and 0 bases from J, the gap between germline ends came to 12 bases. Germline V lookup: CDR1 MGHRA, CDR2 YSYEKL. This CDR3 spans 16 amino acids.

With regard to this clonotype: A much bigger clone sits one base away, suggesting this may be a read error. The chain links TRBV29-1 to TRBJ2-3; 9 bases align to TRBD2. The CDR3 spans 14 residues. The J segment lost 4 bases and the V segment lost 6 bases, leaving 8 bases of the junction unmatched. CDR1 and CDR2 from the germline V gene are SQVTM and ANQGSEA. The CDR3 region has the DNA TGCAGCGTCCCAGGCGGGAGGGGGGCAGATACGCAGTATTTT. Its protein is CSVPGGRGADTQYF.

As concerns this clonotype: Without the conserved terminal phenylalanine or tryptophan, this CDR3 likely stems from a read error. The chain has TRBV5-1 and TRBJ2-1, with 12 bases that match TRBD2. Germline-derived CDR1 and CDR2 are SGHRS and YFSETQ. V trimming: 0 bases; J trimming: 8 bases; junction bases outside the gene matches: 6. CDR3 length equals 16 residues. The DNA of the CDR3 is TGCGCCAGCAGCTTGGAGACTAGCGGGAGTGGGGATGAGCAGTTCTAC. Residues: CASSLETSGSGDEQFY.

Points on this clonotype: A read error is possible here, since a much larger clone lies one base away. The CDR3 loop is CASRPDGYTEAFF. The DNA of the CDR3 is TGTGCCAGCAGACCAGACGGTTACACTGAAGCTTTCTTT. The rearrangement joins TRBV7-9 to TRBJ1-1; the D is unclear. Germline loops: CDR1 SEHNR, CDR2 FQNEAQ (reference sequence). The CDR3 is made up of 13 amino acids. The V gene lost 6 bases and the J gene lost 3 bases, with 11 bases spanning the gap. The whole variable domain, remainder taken from reference TRBV7-9 and TRBJ1-1, is DTGVSQNPRHKITKRGQNVTFRCDPISEHNRLYWYRQTLGQGPEFLTYFQNEAQLEKSRLLSDRFSAERPKGSFSTLEIQRTEQGDSAMYLCASRPDGYTEAFFGQGTRLTVV.

This clonotype was seen more than once but under ten times. Since the CDR3 does not end with the conserved phenylalanine or tryptophan, this likely comes from a read error. V usage is TRBV11-2 and J usage is TRBJ2-3; D remains unclear. With 5 bases removed from V and 0 bases from J, the gap between germline ends came to 9 bases. The CDR3 is made up of 14 amino acids. Germline V gives CDR1 SGHAT, CDR2 FQNNGV. CDR3 nucleotides: TGTGCCAGCAGCATGCTCCCGAGCACAGATACGCAGTATTCT. Translation: CASSMLPSTDTQYS.

In this sample, this clonotype turned up many times. The genes are TRBV28 and TRBJ2-3; TRBD2 agrees at 13 bases. Trimming at V came to 6 bases and at J to 6 bases, leaving 9 bases not matched to a gene. CDR1 is MDHEN and CDR2 is SYDVKM in the germline V gene. The CDR3 sequence is 16 residues long. CDR3 DNA sequence: TGTGCCAGCAGCCAAACTAGCGGGAGGGCCTCGGATACGCAGTATTTT. Translation: CASSQTSGRASDTQYF.

The chain's CDR3 is CGSSQRVQASGNTIYF. The CDR3 DNA reads TGTGGTAGCAGCCAGAGGGTTCAAGCCTCTGGAAACACCATATATTTT. The chain combines TRBV11-2 with TRBJ1-3; D unclear. The CDR3 consists of 16 residues. The germline V gene encodes CDR1 SGHAT and CDR2 FQNNGV.

The sample holds one count of this clonotype. This may be a read error, as it is one base from a much larger clone. This chain links TRBV5-1 with TRBJ1-6; D is undetermined. This CDR3 spans 13 amino acids. Germline lookup yields CDR1 SGHRS and CDR2 YFSETQ. The CDR3 bases are TGCGCCAGCAGCGAGCAGCTTAATTCATCCCTCCACTTT. Translated: CASSEQLNSSLHF.

Relative to its sample, this clonotype is medium-sized. The chain recombines TRBV11-2 with TRBJ1-2, with D hard to call. There are 11 residues in the CDR3. V dropped 5 bases and J dropped 8 bases, with 9 bases sitting between them. Germline values: CDR1 SGHAT, CDR2 FQNNGV. The CDR3 protein is CASSPGYGYTF. Here the CDR3 DNA reads TGTGCCAGCAGCCCCGGCTACGGCTACACCTTC.

This chain uses TRBV11-3 with TRBJ1-1, with D tentatively TRBD1 (5 bases). The CDR3 has 14 amino acids. The germline V gene encodes CDR1 SGHNT and CDR2 YENEEA. V was shortened by 4 bases and J by 6 bases, with 15 bases between the two germline ends. The DNA for the CDR3 is TGTGCCAGCAGCTCAGGGTGTTCTCTGGCTGAAGCTTTCTTT. Translated: CASSSGCSLAEAFF. The complete variable domain, with remaining parts taken from reference TRBV11-3 and TRBJ1-1, reads EAGVVQSPRYKIIEKKQPVAFWCNPISGHNTLYWYLQNLGQGPELLIRYENEEAVDDSQLPKDRFSAERLKGVDSTLKIQPAELGDSAVYLCASSSGCSLAEAFFGQGTRLTVV.

In its sample, this clonotype was seen many times. The CDR3 loop reads CASSERGYEQYF. CDR3 in DNA: TGTGCCAGCAGTGAACGGGGTTACGAGCAGTACTTC. The V call is TRBV6-1, the J call TRBJ2-7, with D maybe TRBD2 (5 bases). V dropped 2 bases and J dropped 4 bases, with 6 bases sitting between them. CDR1 and CDR2 from the germline V gene are MNHNS and SASEGT. This CDR3 contains 12 residues.

This clonotype was detected only once. At one of its ends the junction is not consistent with the germline gene, which may arise from a read error. The rearrangement links TRBV28 to TRBJ2-7, with 7 bases identical to TRBD1. The CDR3 has 14 amino acids. In germline, CDR1 is MDHEN, CDR2 SYDVKM. CDR3 DNA: TGTGCCAATAGAAGGAACAGGGGCTCCTATGAGCAGCACTTC. Protein sequence: CANRRNRGSYEQHF. Combining the CDR3 with reference TRBV28 and TRBJ2-7 gives the whole variable domain DVKVTQSSRYLVKRTGEKVFLECVQDMDHENMFWYRQDPGLGLRLIYFSYDVKMKEKGDIPEGYSVSREKKERFSLILESASTNQTSMYLCANRRNRGSYEQHFGPGTRLTVT.

The rearrangement links TRBV19 to TRBJ2-1, with D unresolved. This CDR3 contains 11 residues. The V end lost 4 bases, the J end lost 9 bases, and 7 bases lay between the germline ends. Germline CDR1 reads LNHDA; CDR2 reads SQIVND (reference sequence). The CDR3 DNA reads TGTGCCAGTAGTAGGGATAGTGAGCAGTTCTTC. Amino acid sequence: CASSRDSEQFF.

Concerning this clonotype: One end of the junction fails to match germline, which may point to a read error. The J gene is TRBJ2-3, the V gene TRBV5-1; TRBD1 might be the D (7 bases). This CDR3 has 14 amino acids. Germline V CDR1 and CDR2: SGHRS, YFSETQ. The CDR3: CASSSSRGEDMQYF. CDR3 nucleotide sequence: TGCGCCAGCAGCTCGAGCAGGGGGGAGGATATGCAGTATTTT.

The chain carries TRBV11-2 and TRBJ1-6; D unclear. The CDR3 totals 14 residues. Trimming took off 7 bases at V and 10 bases at J, with 17 bases between the two ends. CDR1 and CDR2 from the germline V gene are SGHAT and FQNNGV. CDR3 in amino acids: CASNFTDDRSPLHF. For the CDR3, the DNA is TGTGCCAGCAACTTTACGGATGACCGCTCACCCCTCCACTTT.

Concerning this clonotype: An end of the junction differs from the germline gene, which may be a read error. V gene TRBV4-1 combines with J gene TRBJ2-7, with D hard to call. In germline, CDR1 is MGHRA, CDR2 YSYEKL. This CDR3 has 14 amino acids. CDR3 DNA sequence: TGCGCCAGCAGGATGGCAGGACCCTCCTACGAACAGCACTTC. It codes for CASRMAGPSYEQHF.